This TCR beta chain was observed in a study of blood T cells in healthy people across ages. This CDR3 spans 15 amino acids. The germline V gene encodes CDR1 SGDLS and CDR2 YYNGEE. Combining a sample-barcoded 5' primer with a J-beta primer mix, a second PCR ran for roughly 7 to 12 cycles. Unique molecular identifiers of 12 random nucleotides labeled each cDNA. TCRdb re-called the 5' RACE reads through MiXCR, storing one row per CDR3 protein. The data contain approximately 800,000 distinct CDR3 sequences, approximately 59% of them singletons. Whenever a sample was processed, at least 6.5 million PBMCs were isolated.

The source material was blood. The rearrangement joins TRBV9 to TRBJ2-4; a possible D gene is TRBD2 (5 bases). The DNA matches TRBJ2-7 better at its end, which makes the J call doubtful. The TCR originated in a man aged 25 to 40 in good health. CDR3 protein: CASSAQPADYHEQYF. The CDR3, as DNA: TGTGCCAGCAGCGCCCAACCGGCAGACTACCACGAGCAGTACTTC.